The sequence of this TCR beta chain was determined in a study of T-cell memory formation after mild COVID-19. The overall study: Clustering of TCRs was largely donor specific.

5'RACE primed at constant segments yielded TCR alpha and TCR beta cDNA libraries bearing sample barcodes and UMIs. TCRdb itself ran the 5' RACE reads through MiXCR, one entry per CDR3 protein. The data contain about 410,000 distinct CDR3 sequences, about 22% of them seen just once; the ten biggest clones take up around 13%. The study, taken as a whole, reports: A balance of CD4 and CD8 characterized clones contracting day 15 to 85, whereas later expanders leaned CD4+.

This clonotype has at least ten counts. Its antigen is unidentified. Trimming left V 4 bases short and J 7 bases short, with 13 bases between. The CDR3 has 13 amino acids. Germline V gene sequence: CDR1 SQVTM, CDR2 ANQGSEA. V usage is TRBV29-1 and J usage is TRBJ2-2; D is perhaps TRBD1 (6 bases). The TCR was taken from an adult woman who had mild COVID-19 (a few samples of this study predate the infection). Cell type and time point are not known. The material sequenced was PBMCs or a T cell subset sorted from them (not recorded which). The CDR3 sequence is CSVVRGSVGELFF. CDR3 sequence (DNA): TGCAGCGTTGTCAGGGGTTCGGTCGGGGAGCTGTTTTTT.